This TCR beta chain emerged from a study of shared clonotypes between healthy human individuals. Selected positively for CCR7 and CD45RO-negative, naive CD8 cells excluded terminally differentiated effector memory CD45RA+ cells. The CDR3 covers 17 residues. Germline V gene sequence: CDR1 SGDLS, CDR2 YYNGEE. Trimming at V came to 0 bases and at J to 0 bases, leaving 8 bases not matched to a gene. This table comes from immunoSEQ multiplex PCR, and its TCRdb copy is limited to in-frame clones, with some not included. This table has roughly 2 million clones, approximately 95% appearing once. Sequenced: naive CD8+ T cells sorted from blood. This clonotype was sampled from a man aged 18 to 29 in good health. This chain links TRBV9 with TRBJ2-5; 7 bases fit TRBD2. CDR3 amino acids: CASSVGVWEGNQETQYF. CDR3 coding DNA: TGTGCCAGCAGCGTAGGAGTTTGGGAGGGCAACCAAGAGACCCAGTACTTC.